One sample yielded the 32 T cell receptor beta chains listed below, sequenced in a study of shared clonotypes between healthy human individuals. TCRdb's copy holds only in-frame clones and misses some; the assay was immunoSEQ multiplex PCR. The sample includes hundreds of thousands of clones, around 78% seen only once; the top ten take around 2%. The sequenced sample was memory CD4+ T cells sorted from blood. Subset specified: CD45RA-negative fraction. These TCRs come from a woman aged 25 to 39 in good health.

The rearrangement links TRBV7-9 to TRBJ1-4, with 8 bases fitting TRBD1. The CDR3 totals 15 residues. Germline-derived CDR1 and CDR2 are SEHNR and FQNEAQ (reference sequence). Trimming removed 3 bases from V and 3 bases from J; junction bases left unmatched: 3. CDR3 bases: TGTGCCAGCAGCTTCACGGGACAGGCTAATGAAAAACTGTTTTTT. Its translation is CASSFTGQANEKLFF.

This chain connects TRBV19 to TRBJ2-2, with a weak D call TRBD2 (7 bases). The CDR3 extends over 16 amino acids. The germline V gene encodes CDR1 LNHDA and CDR2 SQIVND (reference sequence). The ends were cut back, 2 bases at V and 6 bases at J, with 16 bases in the middle. The CDR3 spells CASSIPTGRVAGELFF. In DNA, the CDR3 is TGTGCCAGTAGTATACCTACAGGGAGGGTCGCCGGGGAGCTGTTTTTT.

This chain connects TRBV6-1 to TRBJ1-1; D not certain. CDR3 length: 14 amino acids. CDR1 is MNHNS and CDR2 is SASEGT in the germline V gene. Trimming removed 8 bases from V and 1 base from J, with 14 bases in between. The CDR3 region has the DNA TGTGCCAGCTGTCGTGGTAGAGGGAACACTGAAGCTTTCTTT. Encoded protein: CASCRGRGNTEAFF.

This clone was found a few times. The J gene is TRBJ1-1, the V gene TRBV2; D is possibly TRBD1 (5 bases). V was trimmed by 6 bases and J by 0 bases, leaving 8 bases between them. Germline values: CDR1 SNHLY, CDR2 FYNNEI. The CDR3 sequence is 13 residues long. Here the CDR3 DNA reads TGTGCCAGCAGGCGGGGGATGAACACTGAAGCTTTCTTT. This translates into CASRRGMNTEAFF.

This clone occurred once. The V and J genes are TRBV28 and TRBJ1-2, with D hard to call. The CDR3 consists of 12 residues. CDR1 and CDR2 from the germline V gene are MDHEN and SYDVKM. The V and J ends lost 7 bases and 6 bases respectively, with 12 bases between them. CDR3 amino acids: CASTLHSDGYTF. The CDR3 coding sequence is TGTGCCAGCACGCTACATTCAGATGGCTACACCTTC.

In this sample, this clone turned up once. The CDR3 loop reads CASSLGSGLYNEQFF. As DNA, the CDR3 is TGTGCCAGCAGCTTGGGTAGCGGCCTCTACAATGAGCAGTTCTTC. The chain employs TRBV11-2 and TRBJ2-1; D is perhaps TRBD2 (6 bases). The CDR3 covers 15 residues. The germline CDR1 and CDR2 sequences are SGHAT and FQNNGV. V was clipped by 3 bases and J by 3 bases, with 12 bases between them.

This chain connects TRBV7-3 to TRBJ1-1; D is unresolved. CDR1 is SGHTA and CDR2 is FQGTGA in the germline V gene. V gave up 4 bases and J gave up 5 bases, with 11 bases separating them. The CDR3 loop spans 13 amino acids. The CDR3 loop is CASSSTLGTEAFF. Written as DNA, the CDR3 is TGTGCCAGCAGCTCCACTCTAGGGACTGAAGCTTTCTTT.

This chain connects TRBV7-7 to TRBJ2-3; 9 positions match TRBD1. J lost 4 bases, V lost 5 bases, and 7 bases had no gene match. The germline CDR1 and CDR2 sequences are SSHAT and FNYEAQ (reference sequence). The CDR3 contains 15 residues. The CDR3 DNA reads TGTGCCAGCAGCCCCCATTGGACAGGGGCAGATACGCAGTATTTT. Its translation is CASSPHWTGADTQYF. Filled out from reference TRBV7-7 and TRBJ2-3, the complete variable domain reads GAGVSQSPRYKVTKRGQDVTLRCDPISSHATLYWYQQALGQGPEFLTYFNYEAQPDKSGLPSDRFSAERPEGSISTLTIQRTEQRDSAMYRCASSPHWTGADTQYFGPGTRLTVL.

V is TRBV19 and J is TRBJ2-7; 11 positions match TRBD2. J lost 3 bases, V lost 3 bases, and 7 bases had no gene match. This CDR3 spans 16 amino acids. The V gene's germline CDR1 is LNHDA and CDR2 SQIVND (reference sequence). The CDR3 protein is CASSISGTSGNYEQYF. CDR3 nucleotides: TGTGCCAGTAGTATTTCTGGGACTAGCGGAAACTACGAGCAGTACTTC. Full variable domain (remainder filled in from reference TRBV19 and TRBJ2-7): DGGITQSPKYLFRKEGQNVTLSCEQNLNHDAMYWYRQDPGQGLRLIYYSQIVNDFQKGDIAEGYSVSREKKESFPLTVTSAQKNPTAFYLCASSISGTSGNYEQYFGPGTRLTVT.

The gene calls are TRBV7-6 and TRBJ2-5; D ambiguous. CDR3 length: 13 amino acids. V was cut by 4 bases and J by 2 bases, with 8 bases left in between. Per the germline V gene, CDR1 is SGHVS and CDR2 is FNYEAQ. CDR3 coding DNA: TGTGCCAGCAGCTCCCGTAATCAAGAGACCCAGTACTTC. Amino acids: CASSSRNQETQYF.

The chain couples TRBV7-6 to TRBJ1-2; D unclear. CDR1 SGHVS and CDR2 FNYEAQ come from the germline V gene. This CDR3 has 13 amino acids. The ends were cut back, 5 bases at V and 4 bases at J, with 11 bases in the middle. CDR3 nucleotide sequence: TGTGCCAGCAGCCCAGAGGGCGTCTATGGCTACACCTTC. Encoded protein: CASSPEGVYGYTF.

V is TRBV5-4 and J is TRBJ2-7, with TRBD1 matching over 9 bases. The length of the CDR3 is 15 residues. The germline CDR1 and CDR2 sequences are SGHNT and YYREEE (reference sequence). Losses at the gene ends were 1 base for V and 6 bases for J; bases not matched to a gene: 8. In DNA, the CDR3 is TGTGCCAGCAGCTTGTCGGACAGGGGCACCTCCGAGCAGTACTTC. Protein product: CASSLSDRGTSEQYF.

In this sample, this clone turned up once. This sequence joins TRBV11-3 and TRBJ2-6, with D maybe TRBD1 (6 bases). The CDR3 extends over 17 amino acids. The V gene's germline CDR1 is SGHNT and CDR2 YENEEA. The V gene lost 1 base and the J gene lost 0 bases, with 10 bases spanning the gap. CDR3 sequence (DNA): TGTGCCAGCAGCTTAGGCAGGGGTGGCTCTGGGGCCAACGTCCTGACTTTC. It encodes CASSLGRGGSGANVLTF.

This sequence joins TRBV9 and TRBJ2-7; D gene unclear. The CDR3 covers 14 residues. In germline, CDR1 is SGDLS, CDR2 YYNGEE. The V gene lost 2 bases and the J gene lost 6 bases, with 15 bases spanning the gap. The CDR3 coding sequence is TGTGCCAGCAGCGTCGGGCAGAGACTGACCGAGCAGTACTTC. Its translation is CASSVGQRLTEQYF.

Notes on this clone: Different DNA sequences within this sample yield the same CDR3. This chain uses TRBV5-1 with TRBJ2-1; 13 nucleotides align to TRBD2. The CDR3 length is 15 residues. V trimming: 5 bases; J trimming: 4 bases; junction bases outside the gene matches: 3. Germline V gene lookup returns CDR1 SGHRS and CDR2 YFSETQ. DNA of the CDR3: TGCGCCAGCAGTTTGACTAGCGGGGGGTACAATGAGCAGTTCTTC. Translation: CASSLTSGGYNEQFF.

CDR3 in amino acids: CASRLTGTNEKLFF. As DNA, the CDR3 is TGTGCCAGCAGGCTAACAGGGACTAATGAAAAACTGTTTTTT. The genes are TRBV6-6 and TRBJ1-4, with a tentative D call TRBD1 (6 bases). This CDR3 contains 14 residues. V was trimmed by 6 bases and J by 2 bases, leaving 10 bases between them. Germline CDR1 MNHNY, CDR2 SVGAGI (reference sequence).

The CDR3 region has the DNA TGTGCCAGCAGCCTACAGGGGTGGACTCAGCCCCAGCATTTT. As protein: CASSLQGWTQPQHF. The chain carries TRBV27 and TRBJ1-5; 7 positions agree with TRBD1. There are 14 residues in the CDR3. V lost 6 bases to trimming and J lost 6 bases; unmatched junction nucleotides: 8. CDR1 and CDR2 from the germline V gene are MNHEY and SMNVEV (reference sequence).

Concerning this clone: A read error may explain this, as a much larger clone is one base away. The chain has TRBV4-1 and TRBJ1-5; no definite D call. V lost 0 bases, J lost 6 bases, and 6 bases lay in between. Looked up from germline, CDR1 is MGHRA and CDR2 is YSYEKL. This CDR3 spans 13 amino acids. CDR3 bases: TGCGCCAGCAGCCAAGATAAGGGTCAGCCCCAGCATTTT. It yields the protein CASSQDKGQPQHF.

This clone was observed once. The J gene is TRBJ1-1, the V gene TRBV11-2; 8 nucleotides line up with TRBD1. J lost 5 bases, V lost 5 bases, and 7 bases had no gene match. This CDR3 comprises 14 residues. Germline loops: CDR1 SGHAT, CDR2 FQNNGV. The CDR3 coding sequence is TGTGCCAGCAGCCAGGGACAGGCTACAACTGAAGCTTTCTTT. Translation gives CASSQGQATTEAFF.

This sequence joins TRBV6-6 and TRBJ2-4, with D possibly TRBD2 on 6 matching bases. Germline CDR1 MNHNY, CDR2 SVGAGI (reference sequence). The CDR3 is made up of 15 amino acids. The V end lost 6 bases, the J end lost 0 bases, and 12 bases lay between the germline ends. The CDR3 here is CASSNGGSAKNIQYF. The CDR3 nucleotides are TGTGCCAGCAGCAACGGGGGATCAGCCAAAAACATTCAGTACTTC.

CDR3 amino acids: CASSLQGRWDTDTQYF. CDR3 in DNA: TGTGCCAGCAGCTTACAGGGACGGTGGGACACAGATACGCAGTATTTT. This chain connects TRBV7-9 to TRBJ2-3; D could derive from TRBD1 or TRBD2 (5 bases each). CDR1 is SEHNR and CDR2 is FQNEAQ in the germline V gene (reference sequence). Trimming left V 2 bases short and J 2 bases short, with 14 bases between. This CDR3 spans 16 amino acids.

V gene TRBV5-4 combines with J gene TRBJ2-3; 10 nucleotides match TRBD2. Germline V gene sequence: CDR1 SGHNT, CDR2 YYREEE (reference sequence). This CDR3 has 18 residues. The junction had 10 bases not matched to a gene; V was cut back by 2 bases and J by 1 base. CDR3 sequence reads: CASSFRPSGGRGTDTQYF. The CDR3 nucleotides read TGTGCCAGCAGCTTTCGGCCTAGCGGGGGAAGAGGCACAGATACGCAGTATTTT.

The rearrangement joins TRBV7-9 to TRBJ1-3; D uncertain. Germline values: CDR1 SEHNR, CDR2 FQNEAQ (reference sequence). The V gene lost 5 bases and the J gene lost 2 bases, with 10 bases spanning the gap. This CDR3 has 14 amino acids. This CDR3 is CASSTNSAGNTIYF. CDR3 coding DNA: TGTGCCAGCAGCACTAACTCTGCTGGAAACACCATATATTTT. Full variable domain (rest looked up from reference TRBV7-9 and TRBJ1-3): DTGVSQNPRHKITKRGQNVTFRCDPISEHNRLYWYRQTLGQGPEFLTYFQNEAQLEKSRLLSDRFSAERPKGSFSTLEIQRTEQGDSAMYLCASSTNSAGNTIYFGEGSWLTVV.

J is TRBJ2-7 and V is TRBV7-9; 9 bases fit TRBD1. The CDR3 contains 15 residues. Germline V gives CDR1 SEHNR, CDR2 FQNEAQ (reference sequence). With 5 bases clipped from V and 1 base from J, the junction kept 6 bases outside the gene matches. The CDR3 loop is CASSRDRGVSYEQYF. In DNA, the CDR3 is TGTGCCAGCAGCCGAGACAGGGGGGTTTCCTACGAGCAGTACTTC.

The chain joins TRBV7-2 to TRBJ2-5; perhaps TRBD1 as D (6 bases). Germline V gene sequence: CDR1 SGHTA, CDR2 FQGNSA. Deletions cut 2 bases from V and 5 bases from J, with 15 bases between. This CDR3 spans 15 amino acids. CDR3 bases: TGTGCCAGCAGCTTACAGGGGAACGACGTGGAGACCCAGTACTTC. It codes for CASSLQGNDVETQYF.

CDR3 residues: CASSSLRGYTDTQYF. CDR3 nucleotides: TGTGCCAGCAGCTCCCTGCGGGGGTACACAGATACGCAGTATTTT. V and J are TRBV7-9 and TRBJ2-3, with 7 bases aligning to TRBD2. Germline V gene sequence: CDR1 SEHNR, CDR2 FQNEAQ (reference sequence). V trimming: 4 bases; J trimming: 2 bases; junction bases outside the gene matches: 6. This CDR3 has 15 amino acids.

In this sample, this clone turned up once. The chain employs TRBV5-1 and TRBJ2-1, with TRBD2 identical over 9 bases. V lost 4 bases to trimming and J lost 6 bases; unmatched junction nucleotides: 17. CDR3 size: 18 residues. The V gene's germline CDR1 is SGHRS and CDR2 YFSETQ. CDR3 DNA sequence: TGCGCCAGCAGCCTCGGGACTAGCACAGAAGTTGGGCGCAATGAGCAGTTCTTC. The encoded protein is CASSLGTSTEVGRNEQFF. Looking up the rest from reference TRBV5-1 and TRBJ2-1 gives the full variable domain: KAGVTQTPRYLIKTRGQQVTLSCSPISGHRSVSWYQQTPGQGLQFLFEYFSETQRNKGNFPGRFSGRQFSNSRSEMNVSTLELGDSALYLCASSLGTSTEVGRNEQFFGPGTRLTVL.

This clone was observed a single time. This chain links TRBV19 with TRBJ2-1; D is possibly TRBD2 (6 bases). Germline CDR1 is LNHDA and CDR2 is SQIVND (reference sequence). The CDR3 has 14 amino acids. V lost 5 bases and J lost 3, with 11 bases in between. The DNA of the CDR3 is TGTGCCAGTAGTCTCCGGGACTTCTACAATGAGCAGTTCTTC. It translates to CASSLRDFYNEQFF.

The chain links TRBV30 to TRBJ2-5; tentatively, D is TRBD2 (6 bases). Deletions cut 2 bases from V and 4 bases from J, with 14 bases between. Germline CDR1 reads GTSNPN; CDR2 reads SVGIG (reference sequence). CDR3 length: 14 amino acids. CDR3 bases: TGTGCCTGGAGTCCATTGGCGGGAAGAGAGACCCAGTACTTC. It encodes CAWSPLAGRETQYF.

In the case of this clone: The same CDR3 also results from other DNA sequences found in this sample. V is TRBV28 and J is TRBJ1-2; tentative D call: TRBD1 (5 bases). The CDR3 extends over 14 amino acids. Germline V CDR1 and CDR2: MDHEN, SYDVKM. V was trimmed by 1 base and J by 2 bases, leaving 8 bases between them. The CDR3 DNA sequence: TGTGCCAGCAGTTTATCTGCAGGGAACTATGGCTACACCTTC. It yields the protein CASSLSAGNYGYTF.

The chain has TRBV29-1 and TRBJ1-1, with 7 bases lining up with TRBD1. J was trimmed by 9 bases and V by 6 bases; bases with no gene match: 7. The CDR3 runs to 11 residues. The germline CDR1 and CDR2 sequences are SQVTM and ANQGSEA. The chain's CDR3 is CSVVTGSKAFF. The CDR3 DNA reads as TGCAGCGTGGTGACAGGGTCGAAAGCTTTCTTT.

The rearrangement joins TRBV28 to TRBJ2-7; 9 bases agree with TRBD2. Germline V gene data show CDR1 as MDHEN and CDR2 as SYDVKM. V shed 5 bases, J shed 2 bases, and the junction held 10 bases outside the gene matches. CDR3 length: 16 amino acids. CDR3: CASSPNSGSITYEQYF. The CDR3 coding sequence is TGTGCCAGCAGTCCAAATAGCGGGAGCATAACCTACGAGCAGTACTTC.